The source of this TCR beta chain is a study of PD-L1 blockade in urothelial cancer (dated by TCRdb to between 2016 and 2019). Background on the whole study: Therapy was started at some point between 2012 and 2014 for all patients, and atezolizumab 1,200 mg was administered intravenously every 3 weeks. A median of roughly 140,000 T cells and 83,000 or so unique TCRs was obtained from blood samples, and a median clonality of roughly 0.08 was observed. Durable clinical benefit was achieved by nine patients but not by the remaining 20. Some 29 patients had pretreatment blood TCR-seq, some 25 had at least one posttreatment blood collection, and some 25 had tumor TCR-seq. Durable clinical benefit meant progression-free survival longer than 6 months, and TCR features were also tested against progression-free and overall survival. About 85% of the roughly 29 patients were identified as males with urothelial cancer of bladder origin, and a prior smoking history was reported by 18 of 29 patients. Pretreatment tumor samples, along with matched peripheral blood collected serially before and after atezolizumab treatment, underwent TCR sequencing. The study was an exploratory multi-omic analysis of somatic, immune and clinical correlates of response to PD-L1 blockade with atezolizumab in urothelial cancer. Patients had an ECOG performance status of 0 or 1 and had received between 0 and 3 prior chemotherapy regimens. In the same patients who had TCR sequencing, pretreatment tumors also underwent whole exome sequencing and RNA sequencing. Blood samples were analyzed at two time points: 3 weeks after treatment start (second dose) and 6 weeks after treatment start.

Paper-wide results and their limitations: Patients with durable benefit showed greater expansion of tumor-associated TCR clones in peripheral blood 3 weeks after starting treatment (n of about 20, p = 0.022). A pretreatment peripheral blood TCR clonality below the median was linked to improved progression-free and overall survival. Small sample size (n ≈ 28) and many exploratory analyses mean the results are intended to be hypothesis-generating.

Based on the germline V gene, the CDR1 and CDR2 sequences are SGHVS and FQNEAQ. The cysteine opens and the phenylalanine closes a CDR3 of 12 amino acids. The DNA shown is the 36-base CDR3, in frame from base 1. Cut back by 7 bases and 2 bases, the V and J ends lie 8 bases apart. In its sample, this clone was seen a few times. Its antigen has not been determined. The sample holds no much larger clone one base away, and base qualities are not on file. Each PCR received spiked-in synthetic TCR analog templates so that absolute template abundance could be estimated from read counts. TCRbeta CDR3 regions were amplified from genomic DNA with bias-controlled V and J gene primers using the immunoSEQ assay. Sequencing of rearranged TCRbeta segments was done at approximately 20X coverage. The authors processed their data as follows. Sequencing errors were corrected by clustering, and CDR3s were annotated against IMGT so that V, D and J genes could be assigned. Out-of-frame and stop-codon sequences were excluded, and only productive TCRbeta rearrangements were used in downstream analyses. Clonality was calculated as one minus the Shannon entropy normalized by the log of the number of unique productive sequences. Fisher's exact test with Benjamini-Hochberg correction, at a threshold of adjusted p below 0.01, was used to find clones that differed between time points or between blood and tumor. TCRdb retrieved this table from immuneACCESS and kept in-frame rearrangements only. Not all clones are present; in checked studies, unresolved V genes account for under half, and no reason is known for the remainder. The V and J calls and clone size are taken from that table; D and trimming were inferred from the DNA. A total of around 71,000 clones appear in this sample, roughly 80% of them only once. The top ten clonotypes cover 6.7% of the sample.

The time point label of this sample denotes: pretreatment peripheral blood. The cohort included 25 to 30 patients with locally advanced or metastatic urothelial carcinoma who were treated at Memorial Sloan Kettering on a trial protocol. Peripheral blood mononuclear cells were collected pretreatment and during treatment, with between 1 and 8 total time points per patient. The Qiagen DNeasy Blood extraction kit was used to purify genomic DNA from total PBMCs and tumor samples. PBMCs were collected pretreatment and during treatment, and were isolated and stored as previously described. This sequence was found in a man aged 40-55 years with urothelial cancer. Sample: PBMCs, taken around atezolizumab (anti-PD-L1) treatment. The rearranged segments are TRBV7-8 and TRBJ2-5; the D gene is possibly TRBD1, with 6 bases matching. The DNA reads as follows: TGTGCCAGCAAGGACAGACAAGAGACCCAGTACTTC. It specifies CASKDRQETQYF.